This passage covers 26 T cell receptor beta chains from one sample sequenced in a study of regulatory T cells in long-lasting Graves disease. Building the TCR beta libraries relied on iRepertoire HTBI primers, and CDR3 regions underwent Arm-PCR. In TCRdb, the multiplex PCR reads were re-called with MiXCR into one record per CDR3 protein. The data contain 300,000 to 400,000 distinct CDR3 sequences, about 20% of them singletons. Time point noted: persistent/refractory GD, antithyroid drugs over 5 years with positive TRAb. Generation of the TCR library employed RNA extracted from PBMCs. Specimen: peripheral blood mononuclear cells (PBMCs), collected when the disease was refractory, from a patient treated with antithyroid drugs. These receptor sequences come from a female donor with Graves disease.

The table lists this clonotype with a few counts. This chain uses TRBV4-2 with TRBJ2-7, with 9 positions matching TRBD2. V was clipped by 5 bases and J by 2 bases; unmatched bases: 10. CDR3 length: 16 residues. Germline values: CDR1 LGHNA, CDR2 YNFKEQ. The CDR3 coding sequence is TGTGCCAGCAGCAAAAACATGAAGCGGGGGGCCTACGAGCAGTACTTC. Its translation is CASSKNMKRGAYEQYF.

This clonotype was found a few times. The chain has TRBV7-2 and TRBJ1-5, with no clear D. Trimming removed 5 bases at V and 0 bases at J, with 17 bases between. From germline, CDR1 is SGHTA and CDR2 FQGNSA. This CDR3 is built from 17 residues. This CDR3 reads CASSRGRPSYSNQPQHF. The CDR3 DNA follows: TGTGCCAGCAGCCGCGGACGACCCTCCTATAGCAATCAGCCCCAGCATTTT.

As for this clonotype: Being one base from a much bigger clone, this may be a read error. V and J are TRBV7-2 and TRBJ1-1; TRBD1 might be the D (5 bases). The CDR3 is 15 amino acids. CDR1 SGHTA and CDR2 FQGNSA come from the germline V gene. The DNA for the CDR3 is TGTGCCAACAGCTTCAGTGAATCGGGGGTTACTGAAGCTTTCTTT. Its protein is CANSFSESGVTEAFF.

This clonotype came up a few times. The chain uses TRBV5-1 and TRBJ1-6; perhaps TRBD1 as D (5 bases). Germline V gene data show CDR1 as SGHRS and CDR2 as YFSETQ. Between the trimmed V and J ends, which lost 0 bases and 7 bases, there was a span of 11 bases. There are 15 residues in the CDR3. The CDR3 loop reads CASSLAGGENSPLHF. The DNA of the CDR3 is TGCGCCAGCAGCTTGGCCGGGGGAGAGAATTCACCCCTCCACTTT.

This clonotype showed up many times. The chain employs TRBV3-1 and TRBJ2-7, with 7 positions matching TRBD1. The CDR3 is made up of 12 amino acids. Unmatched junction bases numbered 2, after V lost 6 bases and J lost 3 bases. CDR1 is LGHDT, CDR2 YNNKEL, per germline (reference sequence). The CDR3 nucleotides are TGTGCCAGCAGTCAGGGGGACTACGAGCAGTACTTC. Its translation: CASSQGDYEQYF.

This clonotype was detected many times. This chain uses TRBV28 with TRBJ1-5; the D is unclear. The germline CDR1 and CDR2 sequences are MDHEN and SYDVKM. Trimming removed 6 bases at V and 14 bases at J, with 17 bases between. This CDR3 has 12 residues. CDR3 sequence (DNA): TGTGCCAGCAGCGAACGAGGACTTCGAGAGCATTTT. Residues: CASSERGLREHF. The full variable domain, rest sourced from reference TRBV28 and TRBJ1-5, is DVKVTQSSRYLVKRTGEKVFLECVQDMDHENMFWYRQDPGLGLRLIYFSYDVKMKEKGDIPEGYSVSREKKERFSLILESASTNQTSMYLCASSERGLREHFGDGTRLSIL.

This chain connects TRBV5-1 to TRBJ2-1; D tentatively reads TRBD1 or TRBD2 (5 bases each). Trimming left V 2 bases short and J 7 bases short, with 10 bases between. This CDR3 is 13 amino acids long. Germline values: CDR1 SGHRS, CDR2 YFSETQ. The CDR3 loop is CASSLGDGNEQFF. The CDR3 DNA sequence: TGCGCCAGCAGCTTAGGGGACGGTAATGAGCAGTTCTTC.

The CDR3 here is CASSPEGPYNSPLHF. The DNA of the CDR3 is TGTGCCAGCTCACCGGAAGGTCCCTATAATTCACCCCTCCACTTT. V usage is TRBV18 and J usage is TRBJ1-6; D remains unclear. The CDR3 has 15 amino acids. Looked up from germline, CDR1 is KGHSH and CDR2 is LQKENI. The V gene lost 3 bases and the J gene lost 2 bases, with 8 bases spanning the gap.

Many counts were recorded for this clonotype. This rearrangement joins TRBV24-1 to TRBJ1-5; 8 nucleotides align to TRBD1. The germline V gene has CDR1 KGHDR and CDR2 SFDVKD. The CDR3 sequence is 17 residues long. V shed 4 bases, J shed 2 bases, and the junction held 9 bases outside the gene matches. CDR3 in amino acids: CATSDGHGQGGNQPQHF. DNA for the CDR3: TGTGCCACCAGTGACGGACACGGACAGGGAGGCAATCAGCCCCAGCATTTT.

This clonotype was observed a few times. In DNA form, the CDR3 reads TGTGCCAGCTCACCTGGTTTCAGCTCCTATAATTCACCCCTCCACTTT. Translating gives CASSPGFSSYNSPLHF. J is TRBJ1-6 and V is TRBV18; D is ambiguous. Germline loops: CDR1 KGHSH, CDR2 LQKENI. The CDR3 contains 16 residues. The ends were cut back, 3 bases at V and 0 bases at J, with 9 bases in the middle.

In its sample, this clonotype was seen a few times. This chain uses TRBV5-1 with TRBJ2-6; the D gene is possibly TRBD1 (7 bases). Deletions cut 8 bases from V and 0 bases from J, with 15 bases between. Germline CDR1 is SGHRS and CDR2 is YFSETQ. This CDR3 has 16 amino acids. The CDR3 sequence: CASSGGGASGANVLTF. Here the CDR3 DNA reads TGCGCCAGTTCTGGAGGGGGCGCCTCTGGGGCCAACGTCCTGACTTTC.

This clonotype was picked up many times. V is TRBV12-3 or TRBV12-4 and J is TRBJ2-7; D uncertain. This CDR3 region has 13 residues. The germline V and J ends were trimmed by 2 bases and 2 bases, with 7 bases remaining between them. CDR3 coding DNA: TGTGCCAGCAGTTTAAAGGGAACCTACGAGCAGTACTTC. Amino acid sequence: CASSLKGTYEQYF.

This clonotype was seen ten or more times. The genes are TRBV7-2 and TRBJ2-7; weak D call: TRBD2 (5 bases). The germline V gene encodes CDR1 SGHTA and CDR2 FQGNSA. This CDR3 contains 14 residues. Trimming removed 5 bases from V and 0 bases from J, with 11 bases in between. The CDR3 sequence is CASSISESSYEQYF. The CDR3 region has the DNA TGTGCCAGCAGCATTAGCGAGAGCTCCTACGAGCAGTACTTC. The full variable domain, completed using reference TRBV7-2 and TRBJ2-7, is GAGVSQSPSNKVTEKGKDVELRCDPISGHTALYWYRQSLGQGLEFLIYFQGNSAPDKSGLPSDRFSAERTGGSVSTLTIQRTQQEDSAVYLCASSISESSYEQYFGPGTRLTVT.

This clonotype was observed at least ten times. The rearrangement joins TRBV28 to TRBJ1-2, with TRBD1 as a possible D gene (5 bases). The CDR3 is made up of 13 amino acids. Deletions cut 3 bases from V and 3 bases from J, with 8 bases between. Germline CDR1 is MDHEN and CDR2 is SYDVKM. The CDR3 nucleotides are TGTGCCAGCAGTTTGACAGTCTACTATGGCTACACCTTC. Translating gives CASSLTVYYGYTF.

This clonotype was recorded many times. Mismatch with germline at one junction end may stem from a read error. The J gene is TRBJ1-2, the V gene TRBV2, with D perhaps TRBD1 (5 bases). This CDR3 contains 11 residues. Germline V gene sequence: CDR1 SNHLY, CDR2 FYNNEI. The CDR3 bases are TGTGCCAGCACCGAGGAGAGGGGCTGCACCTTC. Protein sequence: CASTEERGCTF.

The table lists this clonotype with many counts. The CDR3 nucleotides read TGCAGTGCTAGCACCGGTACTCTCTGGGGAGAGACCCAGTACTTC. Translating it yields CSASTGTLWGETQYF. The V call is TRBV20-1, the J call TRBJ2-5; D is undetermined. Trimming cost V 3 bases and J 4 bases, with 18 bases left between them. There are 15 residues in the CDR3. Germline lookup yields CDR1 DFQATT and CDR2 SNEGSKA (reference sequence).

The chain links TRBV28 to TRBJ1-6, with TRBD1 matching over 9 bases. Germline CDR1 reads MDHEN; CDR2 reads SYDVKM. V gave up 6 bases and J gave up 4 bases; unmatched junction bases: 7. This CDR3 contains 16 residues. The chain's CDR3 is CASRESGTGYNSPLHF. The CDR3 DNA is TGTGCCAGCAGAGAATCCGGGACAGGGTATAATTCACCCCTCCACTTT.

The rearrangement uses TRBV11-2 and TRBJ2-3, with D tentatively TRBD2 (5 bases). Germline assignment: CDR1 SGHAT and CDR2 FQNNGV. The CDR3 has 15 residues. V was clipped by 3 bases and J by 2 bases, with 12 bases between them. The CDR3 sequence is CASSFKPEDTDTQYF. In DNA, the CDR3 is TGTGCCAGCAGCTTTAAACCGGAGGACACAGATACGCAGTATTTT.

Written as DNA, the CDR3 is TGTGCCAGCAGCTTACAATTAACACTCAACACTGAAGCTTTCTTT. Translated, it gives CASSLQLTLNTEAFF. The gene calls are TRBV7-9 and TRBJ1-1; D is unresolved. The CDR3 runs 15 residues. With 2 bases removed from V and 2 bases from J, the gap between germline ends came to 12 bases. CDR1 is SEHNR and CDR2 is FQNEAQ in the germline V gene (reference sequence).

Regarding this clonotype: A much more abundant neighbour one base away suggests this may be a read error. The genes are TRBV6-5 and TRBJ2-7; no firm D call. CDR1 is MNHEY, CDR2 SVGAGI, per germline. CDR3 length: 12 residues. CDR3 nucleotide sequence: TGTCCCAGCAGTTACCGACTGGGCGAGCAGTACTTC. Translated: CPSSYRLGEQYF.

This clonotype was recorded a few times. The chain joins TRBV7-9 to TRBJ2-7; TRBD2 agrees at 7 bases. The V and J ends lost 0 bases and 1 base, in that order; junction bases with no gene match: 6. The germline V gene encodes CDR1 SEHNR and CDR2 FQNEAQ (reference sequence). The CDR3 is made up of 16 amino acids. CDR3 DNA sequence: TGTGCCAGCAGCTTAGCGAGTCTAGCGGTGTCCTACGAGCAGTACTTC. Protein product: CASSLASLAVSYEQYF.

This clonotype was observed a handful of times. The J gene is TRBJ2-7, the V gene TRBV14, with 13 bases that match TRBD2. This CDR3 is built from 17 residues. Germline trimming cut 5 bases from V and 2 bases from J; bases unmatched to any gene: 9. CDR1 SGHDN and CDR2 FVKESK come from the germline V gene. CDR3 nucleotide sequence: TGTGCCAGCAGCACCGGGACTAGCGGGATTCCGCCCTACGAGCAGTACTTC. This sequence encodes CASSTGTSGIPPYEQYF.

J is TRBJ1-2 and V is TRBV12-3 or TRBV12-4; tentative D call: TRBD1 (5 bases). The length of the CDR3 is 13 residues. V lost 5 bases to trimming and J lost 8 bases, with 15 bases between them. CDR3 region: CASSLRVDQGYTF. CDR3 coding DNA: TGTGCCAGCAGTCTCAGGGTCGATCAAGGCTACACCTTC.

Only a few counts were recorded for this clonotype. V gene TRBV20-1 combines with J gene TRBJ2-7; weak D call: TRBD2 (7 bases). Trimming stripped 0 bases from V and 4 bases from J, with 19 bases between. The CDR3 length is 16 residues. Germline loops: CDR1 DFQATT, CDR2 SNEGSKA (reference sequence). The CDR3 loop is CSARDRLGGGLYEQYF. The CDR3, as DNA: TGCAGTGCTAGAGATCGGCTGGGGGGGGGCCTATACGAGCAGTACTTC.

This clonotype occurred many times. This rearrangement joins TRBV28 to TRBJ2-5; tentative D call: TRBD2 (5 bases). The V gene's germline CDR1 is MDHEN and CDR2 SYDVKM. There are 14 residues in the CDR3. Trimming took 7 bases from V and 2 from J, leaving 14 bases between them. CDR3 in amino acids: CASKDGGGQETQYF. The CDR3, as DNA: TGTGCCAGCAAGGATGGAGGAGGACAAGAGACCCAGTACTTC.

This clonotype came up many times. The chain carries TRBV12-3 or TRBV12-4 and TRBJ1-1; maybe TRBD1 (5 bases). V was clipped by 6 bases and J by 4 bases, with 18 bases between them. CDR3 length equals 15 residues. This chain's CDR3 is CASSLIGGASTEAFF. The CDR3 DNA follows: TGTGCCAGCAGCCTAATTGGGGGAGCGAGCACTGAAGCTTTCTTT.